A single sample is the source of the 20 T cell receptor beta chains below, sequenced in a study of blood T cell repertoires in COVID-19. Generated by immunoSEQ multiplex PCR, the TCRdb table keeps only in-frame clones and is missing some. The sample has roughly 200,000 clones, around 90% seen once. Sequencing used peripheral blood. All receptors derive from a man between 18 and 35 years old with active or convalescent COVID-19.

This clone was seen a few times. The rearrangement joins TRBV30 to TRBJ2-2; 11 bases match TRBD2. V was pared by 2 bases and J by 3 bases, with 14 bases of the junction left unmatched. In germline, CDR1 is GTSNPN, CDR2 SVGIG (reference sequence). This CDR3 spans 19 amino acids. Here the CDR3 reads CAWSYEAMRLAGYTGELFF. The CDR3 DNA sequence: TGTGCCTGGAGTTACGAAGCCATGAGACTAGCGGGGTACACCGGGGAGCTGTTTTTT.

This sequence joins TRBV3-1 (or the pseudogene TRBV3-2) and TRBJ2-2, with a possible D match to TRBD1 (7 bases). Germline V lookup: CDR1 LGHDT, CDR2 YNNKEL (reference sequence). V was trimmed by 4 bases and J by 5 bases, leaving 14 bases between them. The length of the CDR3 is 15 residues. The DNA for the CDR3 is TGTGCCAGCAGCCGGAGGGGGCTGGGGACCGGGGAGCTGTTTTTT. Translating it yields CASSRRGLGTGELFF.

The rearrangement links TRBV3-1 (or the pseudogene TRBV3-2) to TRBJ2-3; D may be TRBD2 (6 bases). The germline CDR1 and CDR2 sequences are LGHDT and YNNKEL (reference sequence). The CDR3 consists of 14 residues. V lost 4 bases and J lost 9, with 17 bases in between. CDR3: CASSRPLRDSTQYF. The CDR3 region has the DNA TGTGCCAGCAGCCGCCCGCTCCGGGACTCCACGCAGTATTTT.

For the CDR3, the DNA is TGTGCCAGCAGCGTAGCCGACAGGGGAGGGTACGAGCAGTACTTC. This gives the protein CASSVADRGGYEQYF. V and J are TRBV9 and TRBJ2-7, with D possibly matching TRBD1 (8 bases). The germline CDR1 and CDR2 sequences are SGDLS and YYNGEE. Trimming took 0 bases from V and 4 from J, leaving 14 bases between them. The CDR3 spans 15 residues.

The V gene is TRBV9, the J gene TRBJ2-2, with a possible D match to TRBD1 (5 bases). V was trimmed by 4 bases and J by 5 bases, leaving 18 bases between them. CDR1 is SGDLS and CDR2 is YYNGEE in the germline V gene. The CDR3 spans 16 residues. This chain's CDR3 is CASSPSRRVGTGELFF. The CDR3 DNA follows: TGTGCCAGCAGCCCCAGCCGCAGGGTAGGGACCGGGGAGCTGTTTTTT. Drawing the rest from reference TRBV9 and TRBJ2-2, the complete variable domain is DSGVTQTPKHLITATGQRVTLRCSPRSGDLSVYWYQQSLDQGLQFLIQYYNGEERAKGNILERFSAQQFPDLHSELNLSSLELGDSALYFCASSPSRRVGTGELFFGEGSRLTVL.

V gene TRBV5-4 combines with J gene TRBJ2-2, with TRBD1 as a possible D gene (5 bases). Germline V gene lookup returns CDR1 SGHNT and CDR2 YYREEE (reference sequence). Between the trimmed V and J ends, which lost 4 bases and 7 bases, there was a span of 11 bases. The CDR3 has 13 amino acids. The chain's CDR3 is CASSPDSIGELFF. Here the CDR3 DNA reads TGTGCCAGCAGCCCAGACAGTATCGGGGAGCTGTTTTTT.

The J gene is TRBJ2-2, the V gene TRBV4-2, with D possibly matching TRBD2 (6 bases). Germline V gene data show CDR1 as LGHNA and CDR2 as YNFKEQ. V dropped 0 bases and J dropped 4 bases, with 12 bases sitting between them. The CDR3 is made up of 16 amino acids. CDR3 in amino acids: CASSQDRGVRTGELFF. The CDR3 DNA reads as TGTGCCAGCAGCCAAGATCGCGGGGTTCGCACCGGGGAGCTGTTTTTT.

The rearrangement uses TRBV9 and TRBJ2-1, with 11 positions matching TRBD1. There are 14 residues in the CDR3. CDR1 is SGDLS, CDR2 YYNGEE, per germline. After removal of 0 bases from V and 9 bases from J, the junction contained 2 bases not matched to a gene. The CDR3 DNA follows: TGTGCCAGCAGCGTAGGTGGGACAGGGGGTGAGCAGTTCTTC. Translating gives CASSVGGTGGEQFF.

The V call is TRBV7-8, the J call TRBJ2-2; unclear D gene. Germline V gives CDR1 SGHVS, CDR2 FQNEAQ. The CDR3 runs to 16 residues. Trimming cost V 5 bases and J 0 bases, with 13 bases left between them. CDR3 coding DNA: TGTGCCAGCAGCCCCTACCGAGTAGCGAACACCGGGGAGCTGTTTTTT. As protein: CASSPYRVANTGELFF. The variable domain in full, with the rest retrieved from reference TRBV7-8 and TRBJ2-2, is GAGVSQSPRYKVAKRGQDVALRCDPISGHVSLFWYQQALGQGPEFLTYFQNEAQLDKSGLPSDRFFAERPEGSVSTLKIQRTQQEDSAVYLCASSPYRVANTGELFFGEGSRLTVL.

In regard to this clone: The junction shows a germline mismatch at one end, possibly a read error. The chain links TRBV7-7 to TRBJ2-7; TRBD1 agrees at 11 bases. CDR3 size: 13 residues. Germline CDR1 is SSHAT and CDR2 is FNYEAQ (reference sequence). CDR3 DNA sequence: TGTGCTAGCAGCCCGGGACAGGGGGACGAGCAGTACTTC. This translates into CASSPGQGDEQYF.

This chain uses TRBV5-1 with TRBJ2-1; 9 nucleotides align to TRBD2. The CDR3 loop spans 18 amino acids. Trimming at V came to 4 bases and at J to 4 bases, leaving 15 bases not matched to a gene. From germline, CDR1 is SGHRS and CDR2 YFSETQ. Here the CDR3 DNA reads TGCGCCAGCAGCCTTTTTTTAGCGGGAGTTCCTATATACAATGAGCAGTTCTTC. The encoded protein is CASSLFLAGVPIYNEQFF.

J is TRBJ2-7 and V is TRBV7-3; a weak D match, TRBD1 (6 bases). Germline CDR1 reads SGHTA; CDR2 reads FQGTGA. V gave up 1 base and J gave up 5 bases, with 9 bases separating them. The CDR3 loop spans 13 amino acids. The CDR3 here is CASSLNRAHEQYF. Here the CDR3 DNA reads TGTGCCAGCAGCTTAAACAGGGCCCACGAGCAGTACTTC. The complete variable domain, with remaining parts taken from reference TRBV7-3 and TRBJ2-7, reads GAGVSQTPSNKVTEKGKYVELRCDPISGHTALYWYRQSLGQGPEFLIYFQGTGAADDSGLPNDRFFAVRPEGSVSTLKIQRTERGDSAVYLCASSLNRAHEQYFGPGTRLTVT.

The CDR3 sequence is CASSPDDRSYEQYF. The CDR3 region has the DNA TGTGCCAGCAGCCCAGACGACAGATCCTACGAGCAGTACTTC. The chain carries TRBV13 and TRBJ2-7; maybe TRBD1 (5 bases). Trimming took off 5 bases at V and 1 base at J, with 12 bases between the two ends. This CDR3 contains 14 residues. Germline V lookup: CDR1 PRHDT, CDR2 FYEKMQ (reference sequence).

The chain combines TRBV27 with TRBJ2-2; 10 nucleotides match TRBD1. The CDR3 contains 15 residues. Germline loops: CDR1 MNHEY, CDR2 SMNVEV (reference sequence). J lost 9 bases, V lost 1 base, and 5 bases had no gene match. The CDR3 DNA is TGTGCCAGCAGTTTATACGCGGGACAGGGGAGGGAGCTGTTTTTT. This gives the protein CASSLYAGQGRELFF.

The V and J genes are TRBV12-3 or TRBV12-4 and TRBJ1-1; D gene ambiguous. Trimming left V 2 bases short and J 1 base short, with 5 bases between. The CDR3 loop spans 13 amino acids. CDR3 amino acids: CASSLLRNTEAFF. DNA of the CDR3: TGTGCCAGCAGTTTACTCCGGAACACTGAAGCTTTCTTT.

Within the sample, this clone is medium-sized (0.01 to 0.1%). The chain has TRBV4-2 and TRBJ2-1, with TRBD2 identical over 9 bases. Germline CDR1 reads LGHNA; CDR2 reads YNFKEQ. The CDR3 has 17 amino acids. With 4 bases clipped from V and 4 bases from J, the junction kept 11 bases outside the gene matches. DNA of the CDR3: TGTGCCAGCAGCCCCCTCCTGGGGGCGGGAGGGTACAATGAGCAGTTCTTC. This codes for CASSPLLGAGGYNEQFF.

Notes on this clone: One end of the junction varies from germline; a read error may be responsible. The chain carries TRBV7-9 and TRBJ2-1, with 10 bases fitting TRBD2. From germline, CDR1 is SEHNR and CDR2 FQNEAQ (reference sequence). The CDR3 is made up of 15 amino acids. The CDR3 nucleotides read TGTGCCAGCAACTTAGGGCAGCGGGAGGGCAATGAGCAGTTCTTC. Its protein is CASNLGQREGNEQFF.

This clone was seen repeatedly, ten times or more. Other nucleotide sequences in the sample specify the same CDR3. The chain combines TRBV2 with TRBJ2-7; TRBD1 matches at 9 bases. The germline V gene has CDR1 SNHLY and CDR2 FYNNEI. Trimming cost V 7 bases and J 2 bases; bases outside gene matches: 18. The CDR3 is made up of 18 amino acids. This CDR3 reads CASIKSMGQGISPYEQYF. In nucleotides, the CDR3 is TGTGCCAGCATCAAAAGCATGGGACAGGGTATTTCCCCCTACGAGCAGTACTTC.

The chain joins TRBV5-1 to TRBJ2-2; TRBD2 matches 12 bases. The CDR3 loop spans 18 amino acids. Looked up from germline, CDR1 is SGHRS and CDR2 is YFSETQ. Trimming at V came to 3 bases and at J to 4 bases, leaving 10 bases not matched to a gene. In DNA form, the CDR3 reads TGCGCCAGCAGCTACCTAGCGGGAGGGCGTACGGGCACCGGGGAGCTGTTTTTT. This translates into CASSYLAGGRTGTGELFF.

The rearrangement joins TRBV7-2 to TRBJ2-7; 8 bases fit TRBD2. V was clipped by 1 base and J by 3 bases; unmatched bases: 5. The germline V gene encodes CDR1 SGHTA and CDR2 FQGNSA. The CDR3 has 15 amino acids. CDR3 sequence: CASSLEALAGYEQYF. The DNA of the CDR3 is TGTGCCAGCAGCTTAGAGGCCCTAGCGGGCTACGAGCAGTACTTC.